This TCR beta chain is from a study of lymphopenia after photon versus proton radiotherapy. Using immunoSEQ multiplex PCR, the repertoire was profiled, and TCRdb retains in-frame clones only, with some absent. The table includes fewer than 35,000 clones, nearly 90% detected once. With respect to this clone: Antigen specificity is unknown.

Germline assignment: CDR1 MGHRA and CDR2 YSYEKL. The ends lost 2 bases at V and 1 base at J; junction bases unmatched: 7. This CDR3 is 16 amino acids long. Study-level findings and limits: Authors raise, but do not show, better survival with proton therapy. In patients who died, overall survival fell as post-nadir TCR diversity dropped more. Proton therapy kept repertoires fairly stable, unlike photons, which gained effector/memory cells. Oligoclonal CD8+ Temra expansion after nadir drove photon patients' diversity drop.

This sequence was found in an older woman with pancreatic cancer. Some clones in this sample may be carry-over from other donors' samples. The chain recombines TRBV4-1 with TRBJ2-5, with TRBD2 matching over 7 bases. The sample was peripheral blood, taken from a patient treated with proton-based radiotherapy. The CDR3 coding sequence is TGCGCCAGCAGCCAACTCTCTACTAGCGTCCAAGAGACCCAGTACTTC. Protein sequence: CASSQLSTSVQETQYF.